This is a list of T cell receptor beta chains from one sample in a study of cytomegalovirus exposure and HLA in healthy donors. Only in-frame clones appear in the TCRdb table, and some are missing; sequencing was by immunoSEQ multiplex PCR. The table includes approximately 160,000 clones, roughly 90% detected once. Sample: PBMCs. The receptors stem from a woman under 30 in good health and CMV-seropositive. The CDR3 runs from the conserved cysteine through the conserved F or W. A D gene is named only where the DNA matches it firmly. Size values are once, few and many counts, or a class for expanded clones, and some rows have none.

CSVEEIGQAATNEKLFF,TGCAGCGTTGAAGAAATCGGACAGGCCGCAACTAATGAAAAACTGTTTTTT,TRBJ1-4,TRBD1,TRBV29-1,-
CASTLGGADTQYF,TGTGCCAGCACCCTCGGGGGAGCAGATACGCAGTATTTT,TRBJ2-3,-,TRBV6-6,-
CASSEQGAGETQYF,TGTGCCAGCAGCGAACAGGGGGCCGGAGAGACCCAGTACTTC,TRBJ2-5,TRBD1,TRBV9,-
CASPRRTRGPQKGQPQHF,TGTGCCAGTCCTCGGAGGACGAGGGGGCCACAAAAAGGTCAGCCCCAGCATTTT,TRBJ1-5,-,TRBV7-5,-
CASSQERRAYNEQFF,TGTGCCAGCAGCCAAGAACGCAGGGCCTACAATGAGCAGTTCTTC,TRBJ2-1,-,TRBV4-2,-
CAWSGQSRGLYNEQFF,TGTGCCTGGAGTGGACAATCCAGGGGGTTGTACAATGAGCAGTTCTTC,TRBJ2-1,TRBD1,TRBV30,-
CASSPQAGGYYEQYF,TGTGCCAGCAGCCCCCAGGCAGGGGGCTACTACGAGCAGTACTTC,TRBJ2-7,TRBD1,TRBV9,-
CASSLRDRGLNTEAFF,TGTGCCAGCAGCCTCAGGGACAGGGGCCTGAACACTGAAGCTTTCTTT,TRBJ1-1,TRBD1,TRBV7-6,-
CASSDKTGGQGLYGDNEQFF,TGTGCCAGCAGCGACAAAACCGGGGGGCAGGGGTTGTATGGTGACAATGAGCAGTTCTTC,TRBJ2-1,-,TRBV27,-
CASRGTGAYNEQFF,TGTGCCAGCAGGGGGACAGGGGCCTACAATGAGCAGTTCTTC,TRBJ2-1,TRBD1,TRBV6-1,-
CASPITNGVSNEKLFF,TGTGCCAGCCCCATCACCAACGGGGTCTCTAATGAAAAACTGTTTTTT,TRBJ1-4,-,TRBV18,-
CAWLGGKNTGELFF,TGTGCCTGGTTGGGGGGTAAGAACACCGGGGAGCTGTTTTTT,TRBJ2-2,-,TRBV30,-
CARARRAYEQYF,TGTGCCAGAGCCAGGCGGGCCTACGAGCAGTACTTC,TRBJ2-7,-,TRBV5-3,-
CSVLDRGPHGYTF,TGCAGCGTTTTGGACAGGGGCCCTCATGGCTACACCTTC,TRBJ1-2,TRBD1,TRBV29-1,-
CASSAGEQYF,TGTGCCAGCAGTGCGGGCGAGCAGTACTTC,TRBJ2-7,-,TRBV6-1,-
CASSPFGGFYEQYF,TGTGCCAGCAGTCCATTCGGGGGGTTCTACGAGCAGTACTTC,TRBJ2-7,TRBD2,TRBV6-5,-
CASSYSLAGVANEQFF,TGTGCCAGCAGTTACAGTCTAGCGGGAGTAGCAAATGAGCAGTTCTTC,TRBJ2-1,TRBD2,TRBV6-5,-
CASSYPTSGRGEQFF,TGTGCCAGCAGCTACCCGACTAGCGGGAGGGGTGAGCAGTTCTTC,TRBJ2-1,TRBD2,TRBV5-4,-
CASSPRRGGEQYF,TGTGCCAGCAGCCCAAGAAGGGGAGGCGAGCAGTACTTC,TRBJ2-7,-,TRBV5-6,-
CASSFFGDTEAFF,TGTGCCAGCAGCTTCTTTGGAGACACTGAAGCTTTCTTT,TRBJ1-1,-,TRBV11-1,-
CASSEPWAGKDTQYF,TGTGCCAGCAGTGAACCCTGGGCGGGGAAAGATACGCAGTATTTT,TRBJ2-3,-,TRBV2,-
CAWKEYRTAFF,TGTGCCTGGAAGGAGTACCGAACGGCTTTCTTC,TRBJ2-1,-,TRBV30,-
CASSLFNGLAGYNEQFF,TGTGCCAGCAGCTTATTTAATGGACTAGCGGGATACAATGAGCAGTTCTTC,TRBJ2-1,TRBD2,TRBV7-3,-
CASSLLAVAYNEQFF,TGTGCCAGTAGCCTTCTAGCGGTCGCCTACAATGAGCAGTTCTTC,TRBJ2-1,TRBD2,TRBV19,-
CASRLPGQGDYGYTF,TGTGCCAGCAGACTCCCGGGACAGGGGGACTATGGCTACACCTTC,TRBJ1-2,TRBD1,TRBV28,-
CSVRTSGRSPYF,TGCAGCGTACGGACTAGCGGGAGGAGTCCGTACTTC,TRBJ2-7,TRBD2,TRBV29-1,-
CASSTPGLANYEQYF,TGTGCCAGCAGCACTCCGGGACTAGCGAACTACGAGCAGTACTTC,TRBJ2-7,TRBD2,TRBV11-2,-
CASSQDLAFYEQYF,TGCGCCAGCAGCCAAGATCTAGCCTTCTACGAGCAGTACTTC,TRBJ2-7,-,TRBV4-3,-
CASTKQGGGYTF,TGTGCCAGCACCAAACAAGGAGGGGGCTACACCTTC,TRBJ1-2,-,TRBV5-4,-
CASRGPAGNTGELFF,TGTGCCAGCAGGGGGCCTGCAGGGAACACCGGGGAGCTGTTTTTT,TRBJ2-2,-,TRBV11-2,-
CASSYTGGFVYNEQFF,TGCGCCAGCAGTTACACAGGGGGGTTTGTCTACAATGAGCAGTTCTTC,TRBJ2-1,TRBD1,TRBV4-1,-
CASSFAGRGDTDTQYF,TGTGCCAGCAGCTTCGCCGGGCGGGGAGACACAGATACGCAGTATTTT,TRBJ2-3,-,TRBV13,-
CASSEWEGDGYTF,TGTGCCAGCAGTGAATGGGAGGGCGATGGCTACACCTTC,TRBJ1-2,-,TRBV6-1,few
CASSSPTDSRNTEAFF,TGTGCCAGTAGTAGCCCTACCGACAGCAGGAACACTGAAGCTTTCTTT,TRBJ1-1,-,TRBV19,once
CASSQVKGDGYTF,TGCGCCAGCAGCCAAGTAAAGGGGGATGGCTACACCTTC,TRBJ1-2,-,TRBV4-1,once
CASSAIAGSYNEQFF,TGTGCCAGCAGTGCTATAGCGGGAAGCTACAATGAGCAGTTCTTC,TRBJ2-1,TRBD2,TRBV6-4,-
CASRQGAPGNEQFF,TGTGCCAGCAGACAGGGGGCACCGGGCAATGAGCAGTTCTTC,TRBJ2-1,TRBD1,TRBV28,-
CASSPGQRPEAFF,TGTGCCAGCAGCCCAGGACAGAGACCTGAAGCTTTCTTT,TRBJ1-1,-,TRBV5-4,-
CASSSPGGRDQPQHF,TGTGCCAGCAGTTCTCCGGGAGGGAGGGATCAGCCCCAGCATTTT,TRBJ1-5,-,TRBV28,-
CASSPMTASNQPQHF,TGTGCCAGCAGCCCTATGACAGCGAGCAATCAGCCCCAGCATTTT,TRBJ1-5,-,TRBV27,-
CASSLQRGEGKHGYTF,TGTGCCAGCAGCCTACAAAGGGGGGAGGGGAAACATGGCTACACCTTC,TRBJ1-2,-,TRBV6-6,once
CASSSIHILAGTDTQYF,TGTGCCAGCAGCTCGATCCACATCCTAGCGGGCACAGATACGCAGTATTTT,TRBJ2-3,TRBD2,TRBV7-2,-
CASWTDSNQPQHF,TGTGCCAGCTGGACAGATAGCAATCAGCCCCAGCATTTT,TRBJ1-5,-,TRBV28,few
CASSLDSPNSYEQYF,TGCGCCAGCAGCTTGGATTCCCCGAACTCTTACGAGCAGTACTTC,TRBJ2-7,-,TRBV5-1,-
CASSFEGEDGTDTQYF,TGTGCCAGCAGCTTCGAGGGAGAGGACGGCACAGATACGCAGTATTTT,TRBJ2-3,-,TRBV5-6,-
CASRETGLVETQYF,TGTGCCAGCAGGGAGACAGGGTTGGTGGAGACCCAGTACTTC,TRBJ2-5,TRBD1,TRBV6-6,-
CASSLRPAGGANTGELFF,TGCGCCAGCAGCTTGAGGCCAGCGGGAGGCGCGAACACCGGGGAGCTGTTTTTT,TRBJ2-2,TRBD2,TRBV5-1,-
CATSRGGSISGNTIYF,TGTGCCACCAGCAGAGGAGGGTCTATCTCTGGAAACACCATATATTTT,TRBJ1-3,-,TRBV15,-
CASSFAGSEQYF,TGTGCCAGCAGTTTTGCGGGGTCCGAGCAGTACTTC,TRBJ2-7,-,TRBV27,-